This T cell receptor beta chain was documented in a study of early T cells in non-severe SARS-CoV-2 infection. Study-level information: Sequencing of unsorted whole blood was done on bulk RNA, leaving chains unpaired.

Molecules of cDNA were individually given unique molecular identifiers that were attached to them. TCRdb re-derived calls from the 5' RACE reads in MiXCR, one entry per CDR3 protein. The table has roughly 30,000 distinct CDR3 sequences, roughly 4.8% seen once. This clonotype was seen at least ten times. J lost 0 bases, V lost 6 bases, and 4 bases had no gene match. Germline V gives CDR1 SGHAT, CDR2 FQNNGV. The CDR3 is made up of 15 amino acids. The specimen sequenced was whole blood. J is TRBJ2-3 and V is TRBV11-2; the match to TRBD2 covers 9 bases. This clonotype was obtained from an adult who was a healthcare worker with PCR-confirmed SARS-CoV-2 infection or an uninfected control (not recorded which). CDR3 nucleotide sequence: TGTGCCAGCAGGCCCGGACTAGCGAGCACAGATACGCAGTATTTT. It is translated as CASRPGLASTDTQYF.